The clone carrying this T cell receptor beta chain was detected only a few times. This sample is drawn from a study of T cells in Graves' hyperthyroidism and ophthalmopathy. Study as a whole: Peripheral blood was drawn at first diagnosis, prior to all treatment.

Stable Graves' hyperthyroidism denoted no ophthalmopathy progression over 18 months. V lost 4 bases, J lost 0 bases, and 16 bases lay in between. Germline V gives CDR1 LNHDA, CDR2 SQIVND (reference sequence). The CDR3 extends over 18 amino acids. Amplified regions were TCR beta CDR3 sequences from RNA transcripts. Primed by the HTBI set, a first-round RT-PCR was run on the TCR CDR3. TCRdb reprocessed the multiplex PCR reads via MiXCR and lists one record per CDR3 protein. The repertoire holds roughly 840,000 distinct CDR3 sequences, with approximately 40% as singletons. Sample: blood. This receptor was identified in a man between 18 and 29 years old with Graves' hyperthyroidism. The chain employs TRBV19 and TRBJ2-6; a weak D match, TRBD2 (6 bases). The CDR3 region has the DNA TGTGCCAGTAGTACCAGCGGCGGGGCCTTCTCTGGGGCCAACGTCCTGACTTTC. Protein: CASSTSGGAFSGANVLTF.